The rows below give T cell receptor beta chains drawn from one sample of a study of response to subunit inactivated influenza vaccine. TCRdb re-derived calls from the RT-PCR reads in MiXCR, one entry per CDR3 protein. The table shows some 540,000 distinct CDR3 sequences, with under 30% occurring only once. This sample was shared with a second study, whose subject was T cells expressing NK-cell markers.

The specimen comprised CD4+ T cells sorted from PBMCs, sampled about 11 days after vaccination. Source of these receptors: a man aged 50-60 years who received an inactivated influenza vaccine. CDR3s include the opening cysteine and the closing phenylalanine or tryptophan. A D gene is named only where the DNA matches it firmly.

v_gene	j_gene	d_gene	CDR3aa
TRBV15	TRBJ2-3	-	CATSREYVRTDTQYF
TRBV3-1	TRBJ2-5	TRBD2	CASSSLAGEETQYF
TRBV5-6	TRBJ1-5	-	CASSLWDARGNQPQHF
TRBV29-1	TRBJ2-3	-	CSVAPGGEGTQYF
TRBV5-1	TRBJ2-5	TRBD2	CASSSGTGGLAYRRETQYF
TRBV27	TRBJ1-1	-	CASSLWGFTEAFF
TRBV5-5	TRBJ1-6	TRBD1	CASSFRIWGQGAQSPLHF
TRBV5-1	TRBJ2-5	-	CASTAMGSTQETQYF
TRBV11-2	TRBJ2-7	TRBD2	CASSLEAGGLYEQYF
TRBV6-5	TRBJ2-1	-	CASSFGQLYNEQFF
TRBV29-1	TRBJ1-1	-	CSVSDSTEAFF
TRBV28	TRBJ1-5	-	CASSSEGYSNQPQHF
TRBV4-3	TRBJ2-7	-	CASSQVAGDYEQYF
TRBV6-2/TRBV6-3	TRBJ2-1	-	CASSPVAIRSYNEQFF
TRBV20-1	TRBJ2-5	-	CSVTTPRGQETQYF
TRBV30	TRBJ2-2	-	CAWSVSRIRPETGELFF
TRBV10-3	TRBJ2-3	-	CAISLGSPTDTQYF
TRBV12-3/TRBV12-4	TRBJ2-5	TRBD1	CASSLGQGEETQYF
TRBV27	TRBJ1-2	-	CASSPTGYYGYTF
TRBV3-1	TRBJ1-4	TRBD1	CASSQGGTGTNEKLFF